This TCR beta chain was recovered during a study of cytotoxic CD8 clonotypes in ibrutinib-treated CLL. Study summary: The authors obtained response samples at a median of roughly twelve months of treatment, range 6 to 36. The samples contained hundreds of thousands of productive templates on average. They also contained an average of about 94,000 productive rearrangements.

Trimming pared 0 bases from V and 3 bases from J, leaving 13 bases between. The CDR3 consists of 15 residues. Germline V gene sequence: CDR1 SGHRS, CDR2 YFSETQ. Turning to this clone: Its target is not known.

Study outcomes and limitations: Rising at ibrutinib response, clonality subsequently fell back toward baseline at progression.

The assay was immunoSEQ multiplex PCR, and TCRdb's table has in-frame clones only and misses some. The profile shows 150,000 to 200,000 clones, over 75% of them singletons. The rearrangement joins TRBV5-1 to TRBJ2-7; D unresolved. The specimen was PBMCs, collected at disease progression, from a patient treated with ibrutinib. The clonotype comes from a human donor with chronic lymphocytic leukemia. The CDR3 here is CASSLGAREDYEQYF. DNA of the CDR3: TGCGCCAGCAGCTTGGGGGCTAGAGAAGACTACGAGCAGTACTTC.